These 15 T cell receptor beta chains were all obtained from the same sample, sequenced in a study of blood T cells in healthy people across ages. The second PCR ran roughly 6 to 11 cycles with a sample-barcoded 5' primer and J-beta primers. TCRdb processed the 5' RACE reads anew with MiXCR; each CDR3 protein has one entry. Here the sample spans hundreds of thousands of distinct CDR3 sequences, 40% to 45% being singletons. The sequenced sample was blood. The origin of the receptors is a man older than 75 in good health.

The genes are TRBV19 and TRBJ2-1; weak D call: TRBD2 (6 bases). Trimming removed 6 bases at V and 5 bases at J, with 20 bases between. The CDR3 spans 16 residues. Germline V gives CDR1 LNHDA, CDR2 SQIVND (reference sequence). The CDR3 sequence is CASSILGPRGDNEQFF. CDR3 in DNA: TGTGCCAGTAGCATACTCGGACCCCGCGGGGACAATGAGCAGTTCTTC.

This clonotype was recorded at least ten times. The rearrangement joins TRBV29-1 to TRBJ2-1, with TRBD1 identical over 7 bases. CDR1 and CDR2 from the germline V gene are SQVTM and ANQGSEA. CDR3 length: 14 amino acids. V trimming: 7 bases; J trimming: 12 bases; junction bases outside the gene matches: 18. DNA of the CDR3: TGCAGCGCCCCAGGACAGGCCAGAGCCCTGGGGCAGTTCTTC. The encoded protein is CSAPGQARALGQFF.

This chain links TRBV20-1 with TRBJ1-6; D ambiguous. V was cut by 3 bases and J by 7 bases, with 13 bases left in between. This CDR3 is built from 14 residues. Germline V lookup: CDR1 DFQATT, CDR2 SNEGSKA (reference sequence). The CDR3 bases are TGCAGTGCTAGTAGCGGAGGTAAAAATTCACCCCTCCACTTT. It specifies CSASSGGKNSPLHF.

This clonotype has only a few counts. The chain couples TRBV20-1 to TRBJ2-3, with D possibly being TRBD1 or TRBD2 (6 bases each). This CDR3 spans 15 amino acids. V gave up 0 bases and J gave up 4 bases, with 14 bases separating them. Germline assignment: CDR1 DFQATT and CDR2 SNEGSKA (reference sequence). The CDR3 sequence is CSARDHGGPSDTQYF. The CDR3 DNA reads TGCAGTGCTAGAGATCACGGGGGCCCGTCAGATACGCAGTATTTT.

This clonotype has a handful of counts. This chain connects TRBV11-2 to TRBJ2-4, with D maybe TRBD1 (6 bases). The CDR3 runs to 14 residues. Per germline, CDR1 SGHAT and CDR2 FQNNGV. V was pared by 6 bases and J by 8 bases, with 17 bases between. The chain's CDR3 is CASSPTQGLDIQYF. CDR3 nucleotide sequence: TGTGCCAGCAGTCCTACTCAGGGGTTAGACATTCAGTACTTC.

This rearrangement joins TRBV20-1 to TRBJ2-5, with TRBD1 matching 12 bases. Germline V gives CDR1 DFQATT, CDR2 SNEGSKA (reference sequence). Losses at the gene ends were 3 bases for V and 11 bases for J; bases not matched to a gene: 19. The CDR3 is 17 residues long. The CDR3 sequence: CSASGGTGGTSGNEQYF. The CDR3, as DNA: TGCAGTGCTAGTGGGGGGACAGGGGGCACTTCAGGCAATGAGCAGTACTTC.

This clonotype was seen only a few times. The chain uses TRBV14 and TRBJ1-1; D remains ambiguous. Germline lookup yields CDR1 SGHDN and CDR2 FVKESK. V was shortened by 1 base and J by 0 bases, with 9 bases between the two germline ends. The CDR3 runs 15 residues. CDR3 sequence (DNA): TGTGCCAGCAGCCAAGGAATAGATTTGAACACTGAAGCTTTCTTT. Amino acids: CASSQGIDLNTEAFF.

This clonotype was detected ten times or more. The chain joins TRBV6-5 to TRBJ2-7, with D hard to call. The germline V gene encodes CDR1 MNHEY and CDR2 SVGAGI. Trimming took off 7 bases at V and 3 bases at J, with 7 bases between the two ends. This CDR3 spans 11 amino acids. Written as DNA, the CDR3 is TGTGCCAGCACCGACGGCTACGAGCAGTACTTC. Protein product: CASTDGYEQYF.

A few counts support this clonotype. This sequence joins TRBV7-2 and TRBJ2-2; D is unresolved. The CDR3 has 12 residues. Trimming cost V 1 base and J 7 bases, with 4 bases left between them. Per germline, CDR1 SGHTA and CDR2 FQGNSA. The chain's CDR3 is CASSLVGGELFF. The CDR3 nucleotides are TGTGCCAGCAGCTTAGTGGGCGGGGAGCTGTTTTTT.

In DNA, the CDR3 is TGCGCCAGCAGCCAAGATTTTGGCAGGCGAGGGCCGGAGCATTTT. This translates into CASSQDFGRRGPEHF. V and J are TRBV4-3 and TRBJ1-5; no clear D. The germline V gene encodes CDR1 LGHNA and CDR2 YSLEER. CDR3 size: 15 residues. Trimming left V 0 bases short and J 14 bases short, with 20 bases between.

This clonotype was observed a few times. This chain uses TRBV20-1 with TRBJ2-5, with 9 bases aligning to TRBD2. Germline CDR1 DFQATT, CDR2 SNEGSKA (reference sequence). With 6 bases clipped from V and 2 bases from J, the junction kept 10 bases outside the gene matches. The CDR3 runs 15 residues. DNA for the CDR3: TGCAGTGCCAACCCGGGACTAGCAGCTCAAGAGACCCAGTACTTC. It codes for CSANPGLAAQETQYF.

This clonotype was picked up a small number of times. The J gene is TRBJ1-2, the V gene TRBV20-1; possibly TRBD1 for D (5 bases). Germline V CDR1 and CDR2: DFQATT, SNEGSKA (reference sequence). V lost 3 bases, J lost 0 bases, and 14 bases lay in between. CDR3 length equals 15 residues. The chain's CDR3 is CSASPSPDTNYGYTF. CDR3 DNA: TGCAGTGCTAGTCCGTCCCCGGACACTAACTATGGCTACACCTTC.

This sequence joins TRBV12-3 or TRBV12-4 and TRBJ1-2, with 8 bases that match TRBD1. V trimming: 7 bases; J trimming: 7 bases; junction bases outside the gene matches: 11. CDR3 length: 14 residues. CDR3 sequence reads: CASTADRVKGGYTF. In nucleotides, the CDR3 is TGTGCCAGCACCGCGGACAGGGTCAAAGGTGGCTACACCTTC.

On this clonotype: A much larger clonotype is one base distant, so this may be a read error. V usage is TRBV3-1 and J usage is TRBJ2-6, with D perhaps TRBD1 or TRBD2 (6 bases each). Per the germline V gene, CDR1 is LGHDT and CDR2 is YNNKEL (reference sequence). The CDR3 loop spans 15 amino acids. CDR3 DNA sequence: TGTGCCAGCAGCATCGGGGGCTCTGGGGCCAACGTCCCGACTTTC. Protein: CASSIGGSGANVPTF.

J is TRBJ2-7 and V is TRBV7-9, with 7 nucleotides matching TRBD1. Germline V gene data show CDR1 as SEHNR and CDR2 as FQNEAQ (reference sequence). V lost 3 bases and J lost 2; bases outside the gene matches: 4. The CDR3 is made up of 14 amino acids. The CDR3 sequence is CASSLVGTAYEQYF. CDR3 coding DNA: TGTGCCAGCAGCTTGGTGGGGACAGCCTACGAGCAGTACTTC. The complete variable domain, with remaining parts taken from reference TRBV7-9 and TRBJ2-7, reads DTGVSQNPRHKITKRGQNVTFRCDPISEHNRLYWYRQTLGQGPEFLTYFQNEAQLEKSRLLSDRFSAERPKGSFSTLEIQRTEQGDSAMYLCASSLVGTAYEQYFGPGTRLTVT.